A single sample gave rise to the 30 T cell receptor beta chains below, sequenced in a study of PD-1 blockade in classical Hodgkin lymphoma (dated by TCRdb to about 2020). This specimen's time point label, per the study, means: cycle 1 day 1 (C1D1), immediately before nivolumab initiation. Relapse after autologous stem cell transplantation had occurred in all trial patients, and cohorts A, B and C were distinguished by prior brentuximab vedotin exposure. Libraries were prepared through the immunoSEQ multiplex PCR assay. TCRdb's version of the immuneACCESS table is confined to in-frame rearrangements and falls short of the full clone set. An unresolved V gene accounts for under half of the shortfall where checked; the remainder is of unknown origin. The sample table lists roughly 40,000 clones, 87% of them with a count of one. The ten largest clones represent roughly 9% of the sample. The sample consisted of peripheral blood mononuclear cells (PBMCs), taken at baseline. The origin of the receptors is a human donor with classical Hodgkin lymphoma.

This clone occurred a few times. The gene calls are TRBV5-6 and TRBJ2-7, with unresolved D. V was pared by 0 bases and J by 0 bases, with 7 bases between. This CDR3 is 14 amino acids long. Per germline, CDR1 SGHDT and CDR2 YYEEEE. The CDR3 region is CASSLVGASYEQYF. CDR3 in DNA: TGTGCCAGCAGCTTGGTGGGTGCCTCCTACGAGCAGTACTTC.

The chain recombines TRBV25-1 with TRBJ2-1; D remains ambiguous. Germline lookup yields CDR1 MGHDK and CDR2 SYGVNS. V was trimmed by 3 bases and J by 3 bases, leaving 3 bases between them. CDR3 length: 12 residues. CDR3 sequence: CASSENYNEQFF. The CDR3, as DNA: TGTGCCAGCAGTGAGAACTACAATGAGCAGTTCTTC. Filled out from reference TRBV25-1 and TRBJ2-1, the complete variable domain reads EADIYQTPRYLVIGTGKKITLECSQTMGHDKMYWYQQDPGMELHLIHYSYGVNSTEKGDLSSESTVSRIRTEHFPLTLESARPSHTSQYLCASSENYNEQFFGPGTRLTVL.

The rearrangement uses TRBV6-5 and TRBJ1-2; TRBD1 matches at 10 bases. Germline CDR1 reads MNHEY; CDR2 reads SVGAGI. CDR3 length equals 15 residues. V dropped 4 bases and J dropped 2; count of bases not matched to a gene: 4. In nucleotides, the CDR3 is TGTGCCAGCAGTTTCACGACAGGGGGCAACTATGGCTACACCTTC. It specifies CASSFTTGGNYGYTF.

The CDR3 DNA follows: TGTGCCAGCTCACCACCGGGTCTACTAGCGGGAGTGGGTGAGCAGTTCTTC. The encoded protein is CASSPPGLLAGVGEQFF. The rearrangement uses TRBV18 and TRBJ2-1; 11 bases map to TRBD2. V was clipped by 0 bases and J by 9 bases; unmatched bases: 10. The CDR3 loop spans 17 amino acids. The germline V gene has CDR1 KGHSH and CDR2 LQKENI.

V gene TRBV5-6 combines with J gene TRBJ2-7, with 9 nucleotides matching TRBD1. Germline assignment: CDR1 SGHDT and CDR2 YYEEEE. CDR3 size: 18 residues. V shed 0 bases, J shed 4 bases, and the junction held 14 bases outside the gene matches. The CDR3 here is CASSLAFWTGVRGYEQYF. CDR3 DNA sequence: TGTGCCAGCAGCTTGGCCTTTTGGACAGGGGTGAGAGGGTACGAGCAGTACTTC. The full variable domain, rest sourced from reference TRBV5-6 and TRBJ2-7, is DAGVTQSPTHLIKTRGQQVTLRCSPKSGHDTVSWYQQALGQGPQFIFQYYEEEERQRGNFPDRFSGHQFPNYSSELNVNALLLGDSALYLCASSLAFWTGVRGYEQYFGPGTRLTVT.

J is TRBJ1-4 and V is TRBV28; perhaps TRBD1 as D (6 bases). There are 16 residues in the CDR3. Trimming left V 3 bases short and J 6 bases short, with 17 bases between. CDR1 is MDHEN and CDR2 is SYDVKM in the germline V gene. CDR3 amino acids: CASSFASGEGDEKLFF. In DNA form, the CDR3 reads TGTGCCAGCAGTTTCGCCTCAGGGGAGGGCGATGAAAAACTGTTTTTT.

V gene TRBV11-2 combines with J gene TRBJ2-3; a possible D gene is TRBD1 (6 bases). Germline CDR1 SGHAT, CDR2 FQNNGV. Between the trimmed V and J ends, which lost 5 bases and 1 base, there was a span of 16 bases. The CDR3 contains 16 residues. The CDR3 is CASSKRQVGGTDTQYF. CDR3 DNA sequence: TGTGCCAGCAGCAAACGACAGGTCGGGGGCACAGATACGCAGTATTTT.

The chain carries TRBV5-3 and TRBJ1-2; 8 bases map to TRBD1. TRBV5-3 is noted as an ORF with a role that remains uncertain. CDR3 length equals 15 residues. V was pared by 8 bases and J by 4 bases, with 13 bases of the junction left unmatched. CDR3 in amino acids: CASSHTGQGGYGYTF. CDR3 nucleotide sequence: TGTGCCAGCAGCCATACCGGACAGGGAGGCTATGGCTACACCTTC.

CDR3 residues: CASSPPGTSGPYEQYF. DNA for the CDR3: TGTGCCAGCAGCCCACCCGGGACAAGCGGCCCCTACGAGCAGTACTTC. The rearrangement uses TRBV5-6 and TRBJ2-7, with D perhaps matching TRBD1 (6 bases). This CDR3 has 16 residues. V was clipped by 4 bases and J by 2 bases, with 19 bases between them. Germline CDR1 SGHDT, CDR2 YYEEEE.

The chain uses TRBV6-5 and TRBJ2-2; the D gene is possibly TRBD1 (5 bases). The germline V gene has CDR1 MNHEY and CDR2 SVGAGI. V gave up 2 bases and J gave up 4 bases, with 11 bases separating them. This CDR3 spans 15 amino acids. The CDR3 reads CASSYRRAATGELFF. The DNA for the CDR3 is TGTGCCAGCAGTTACCGCAGGGCTGCCACCGGGGAGCTGTTTTTT.

V and J are TRBV23-1 and TRBJ1-5; D is possibly TRBD1 (6 bases). TRBV23-1 falls under the ORF class, with uncertain function. CDR3 length: 14 residues. The V and J ends lost 5 bases and 7 bases respectively, with 15 bases between them. The CDR3 protein is CASSSPQGWQPQHF. CDR3 in DNA: TGCGCCAGCAGTTCCCCACAGGGATGGCAGCCCCAGCATTTT.

This clone was seen a few times. The V and J genes are TRBV5-4 and TRBJ2-7, with 8 bases lining up with TRBD1. The V gene end was trimmed by 3 bases and the J gene end by 2 bases; junction bases not matched to a gene: 1. The CDR3 extends over 13 amino acids. Germline CDR1 reads SGHNT; CDR2 reads YYREEE (reference sequence). The CDR3 DNA is TGTGCCAGCAGCTGGGGACAGGCCTACGAGCAGTACTTC. Translating it yields CASSWGQAYEQYF.

The chain combines TRBV5-1 with TRBJ2-7; D perhaps matches TRBD2 (6 bases). The CDR3 runs to 14 residues. From germline, CDR1 is SGHRS and CDR2 YFSETQ. V was pared by 0 bases and J by 6 bases, with 13 bases between. Written as DNA, the CDR3 is TGCGCCAGCAGCTTGGTTAGTCAGGGAGGCGAGCAGTACTTC. It specifies CASSLVSQGGEQYF.

The rearrangement uses TRBV6-9 and TRBJ2-2, with no clear D. V lost 2 bases, J lost 0 bases, and 10 bases lay in between. Germline loops: CDR1 MNHGY, CDR2 SVAAGI. The CDR3 sequence is 16 residues long. CDR3 bases: TGTGCCAGCAGTTATCCCCCGGGTACGAACACCGGGGAGCTGTTTTTT. Translated: CASSYPPGTNTGELFF.

V and J are TRBV5-6 and TRBJ2-1; D might be TRBD1 (6 bases). The CDR3 totals 13 residues. The germline V gene has CDR1 SGHDT and CDR2 YYEEEE. With 4 bases removed from V and 7 bases from J, the gap between germline ends came to 12 bases. The CDR3 region is CASSRATGNEQFF. Here the CDR3 DNA reads TGTGCCAGCAGCAGGGCTACAGGGAATGAGCAGTTCTTC.

This clone has a single count. The chain joins TRBV18 to TRBJ2-3; 12 nucleotides agree with TRBD2. The ends lost 0 bases at V and 4 bases at J; junction bases unmatched: 5. Germline V gene sequence: CDR1 KGHSH, CDR2 LQKENI. The CDR3 consists of 17 residues. The CDR3 sequence is CASSPPTSGGPADTQYF. CDR3 bases: TGTGCCAGCTCACCACCGACTAGCGGGGGCCCAGCAGATACGCAGTATTTT.

V and J are TRBV2 and TRBJ2-3; 7 nucleotides match TRBD2. V lost 5 bases to trimming and J lost 4 bases; unmatched junction nucleotides: 9. The CDR3 runs to 15 residues. Germline-derived CDR1 and CDR2 are SNHLY and FYNNEI. The CDR3 DNA follows: TGTGCCAGCAGTCGGAGCAGCGGGACGGCAGATACGCAGTATTTT. Its translation is CASSRSSGTADTQYF.

The J gene is TRBJ2-1, the V gene TRBV18; TRBD2 matches 8 bases. Looked up from germline, CDR1 is KGHSH and CDR2 is LQKENI. V shed 0 bases and J 3 bases; nucleotides not matched to a gene: 4. This CDR3 region has 16 residues. The CDR3, as DNA: TGTGCCAGCTCACCACCGGCCAGCGGGGGCTACAATGAGCAGTTCTTC. Amino acids: CASSPPASGGYNEQFF.

The chain is built from TRBV6-1 and TRBJ2-7; TRBD1 is a possible D gene (6 bases). CDR1 MNHNS and CDR2 SASEGT come from the germline V gene. This CDR3 region has 14 residues. Trimming left V 2 bases short and J 2 bases short, with 10 bases between. The chain's CDR3 is CASSELQGPYEQYF. The CDR3 DNA reads TGTGCCAGCAGTGAATTACAGGGTCCCTACGAGCAGTACTTC.

The chain joins TRBV7-2 to TRBJ2-3; weak D call: TRBD2 (6 bases). Trimming removed 3 bases from V and 0 bases from J, with 10 bases in between. Germline CDR1 reads SGHTA; CDR2 reads FQGNSA. The CDR3 runs 15 residues. CDR3 in amino acids: CASSFRGLSTDTQYF. The CDR3 DNA reads TGTGCCAGCAGCTTTAGGGGACTCAGCACAGATACGCAGTATTTT.

The J gene is TRBJ2-5, the V gene TRBV19; a possible D gene is TRBD2 (6 bases). Germline V gene sequence: CDR1 LNHDA, CDR2 SQIVND (reference sequence). CDR3 length equals 15 residues. Trimming removed 1 base from V and 4 bases from J, with 13 bases in between. The chain's CDR3 is CASSIATGVGETQYF. The DNA of the CDR3 is TGTGCCAGTAGTATAGCAACGGGAGTAGGAGAGACCCAGTACTTC.

This rearrangement joins TRBV19 to TRBJ2-5; D is perhaps TRBD2 (5 bases). V was shortened by 3 bases and J by 5 bases, with 10 bases between the two germline ends. Germline V gene sequence: CDR1 LNHDA, CDR2 SQIVND (reference sequence). The CDR3 has 13 amino acids. For the CDR3, the DNA is TGTGCCAGTAGTATGAGGGAACGGGAGACCCAGTACTTC. As protein: CASSMRERETQYF.

V usage is TRBV6-5 and J usage is TRBJ2-3; 11 nucleotides match TRBD2. From germline, CDR1 is MNHEY and CDR2 SVGAGI. V was pared by 9 bases and J by 5 bases, with 10 bases of the junction left unmatched. CDR3 length: 15 residues. CDR3 protein: CASSIGTSGQDTQYF. The CDR3 DNA sequence: TGTGCCAGTTCTATCGGGACTAGCGGCCAAGATACGCAGTATTTT.

This clone was seen just once. This chain links TRBV9 with TRBJ2-7; 9 nucleotides match TRBD1. The junction had 5 bases not matched to a gene; V was cut back by 3 bases and J by 4 bases. From germline, CDR1 is SGDLS and CDR2 YYNGEE. CDR3 length: 14 amino acids. The CDR3 reads CASSAGQGPYEQYF. Here the CDR3 DNA reads TGTGCCAGCAGCGCAGGACAGGGGCCGTACGAGCAGTACTTC.

This chain uses TRBV4-2 with TRBJ2-3; D is perhaps TRBD2 (5 bases). CDR1 is LGHNA and CDR2 is YNFKEQ in the germline V gene. V lost 0 bases, J lost 7 bases, and 8 bases lay in between. This CDR3 is built from 13 residues. Written as DNA, the CDR3 is TGTGCCAGCAGCCAAGATCCCGGGAATACGCAGTATTTT. It yields the protein CASSQDPGNTQYF.

CDR3 coding DNA: TGTGCCAGCGGCCTGGGCGGACCCTATGGCTACACCTTC. Protein: CASGLGGPYGYTF. The chain combines TRBV2 with TRBJ1-2; D is undetermined. This CDR3 region has 13 residues. Between the trimmed V and J ends, which lost 8 bases and 4 bases, there was a span of 14 bases. Germline assignment: CDR1 SNHLY and CDR2 FYNNEI.

The chain couples TRBV12-5 to TRBJ1-2; 8 bases align to TRBD1. Germline V gene lookup returns CDR1 LGHNT and CDR2 FRNRAP. CDR3 length equals 15 residues. Trimming at V came to 7 bases and at J to 2 bases, leaving 9 bases not matched to a gene. CDR3 protein: CASAAPGQGNYGYTF. In DNA, the CDR3 is TGTGCTAGTGCTGCCCCAGGACAGGGAAACTATGGCTACACCTTC.

As concerns this clone: The sample has other DNA sequences that encode this CDR3 too. The chain joins TRBV28 to TRBJ1-1, with unresolved D. Deletions cut 2 bases from V and 5 bases from J, with 3 bases between. This CDR3 is 11 amino acids long. The germline V gene encodes CDR1 MDHEN and CDR2 SYDVKM. CDR3 loop: CASSLRTEAFF. CDR3 DNA sequence: TGTGCCAGCAGTTTAAGGACTGAAGCTTTCTTT.

The genes are TRBV7-3 and TRBJ2-7; either TRBD1 or TRBD2 may supply D (5 bases each). Trimming took off 5 bases at V and 2 bases at J, with 19 bases between the two ends. Germline V gene data show CDR1 as SGHTA and CDR2 as FQGTGA. CDR3 length: 16 residues. CDR3 loop: CASSPEPGRGAYEQYF. The CDR3 bases are TGTGCCAGCAGCCCCGAACCGGGCCGAGGGGCCTACGAGCAGTACTTC.

This chain joins TRBV27 and TRBJ1-2; no clear D gene. Trimming stripped 4 bases from V and 5 bases from J, with 14 bases between. This CDR3 is 14 amino acids long. In germline, CDR1 is MNHEY, CDR2 SMNVEV (reference sequence). CDR3 amino acids: CASSSRSRPYGYTF. The CDR3 nucleotides are TGTGCCAGCAGTTCCAGAAGTAGGCCTTATGGCTACACCTTC.